Presented here are 24 T cell receptor beta chains from one specimen sequenced in a study of blood T cell repertoires in COVID-19 (dated by TCRdb to about 2020). The library was obtained by the immunoSEQ multiplex PCR assay. TCRdb took this table from immuneACCESS and kept in-frame rearrangements with V and J called. Such tables lack part of the clones; where checked against another copy, unresolved V genes explain under half of the gap, and the rest is unexplained. This sample holds fewer than 60,000 clones; roughly 87% were observed only once. The top ten clones comprise over 9% of the sample. Material: peripheral blood. Receptors were obtained from a human donor with acute or convalescent COVID-19. The donor label of this sample is uncertain.

Worth noting for this clone: This sample also contains other DNA sequences that code for the same CDR3. The chain couples TRBV6-1 to TRBJ2-4, with a tentative D call TRBD2 (6 bases). This CDR3 is 14 amino acids long. Germline V gene sequence: CDR1 MNHNS, CDR2 SASEGT. With 0 bases removed from V and 7 bases from J, the gap between germline ends came to 10 bases. The CDR3 bases are TGTGCCAGCAGTGAAGCGGGGGGAAGGAACATTCAGTACTTC. Protein sequence: CASSEAGGRNIQYF.

The V and J genes are TRBV29-1 and TRBJ1-1; D call uncertain. Germline-derived CDR1 and CDR2 are SQVTM and ANQGSEA. The CDR3 loop spans 13 amino acids. Trimming removed 1 base from V and 1 base from J, with 7 bases in between. The CDR3 here is CSVEVGGNTEAFF. CDR3 sequence (DNA): TGCAGCGTTGAAGTTGGAGGGAACACTGAAGCTTTCTTT.

The chain joins TRBV10-1 to TRBJ2-2; tentatively, D is TRBD1 (6 bases). V gave up 6 bases and J gave up 4 bases, with 9 bases separating them. CDR3 length equals 13 residues. The germline V gene encodes CDR1 WNHNN and CDR2 SYGVQD (reference sequence). The CDR3 loop is CASSGRGTGELFF. In DNA form, the CDR3 reads TGCGCCAGCAGCGGCAGGGGCACCGGGGAGCTGTTTTTT.

The chain uses TRBV19 and TRBJ2-5, with D tentatively TRBD2 (5 bases). V lost 5 bases and J 5 bases, leaving 6 bases between the germline ends. Germline CDR1 and CDR2: LNHDA and SQIVND (reference sequence). The CDR3 runs 11 residues. Here the CDR3 DNA reads TGTGCCAGTAGTCGGAGGGAGACCCAGTACTTC. Translated: CASSRRETQYF.

The gene calls are TRBV28 and TRBJ2-5; maybe TRBD1 (5 bases). CDR1 and CDR2 from the germline V gene are MDHEN and SYDVKM. Trimming pared 8 bases from V and 2 bases from J, leaving 9 bases between. The CDR3 consists of 12 residues. CDR3: CASCSGQETQYF. The CDR3 bases are TGTGCCAGCTGCTCAGGGCAAGAGACCCAGTACTTC.

The CDR3 loop is CASSYNPDTQYF. CDR3 nucleotide sequence: TGTGCCAGCAGTTACAACCCAGATACGCAGTATTTT. The chain has TRBV7-9 and TRBJ2-3, with D uncertain. The CDR3 loop spans 12 amino acids. Trimming removed 6 bases from V and 4 bases from J, with 8 bases in between. Germline V gene data show CDR1 as SEHNR and CDR2 as FQNEAQ (reference sequence).

This chain links TRBV7-9 with TRBJ1-2; possibly TRBD1 for D (5 bases). Germline-derived CDR1 and CDR2 are SEHNR and FQNEAQ (reference sequence). The CDR3 is 16 residues long. V lost 1 base to trimming and J lost 0 bases, with 12 bases between them. The CDR3 DNA is TGTGCCAGCAGCTTAGTTCTGACAGTCGCTAACTATGGCTACACCTTC. This translates into CASSLVLTVANYGYTF.

The chain has TRBV11-2 and TRBJ1-1; TRBD1 matches 7 bases. Germline assignment: CDR1 SGHAT and CDR2 FQNNGV. With V trimmed by 4 bases and J by 3 bases, 8 bases remained unmatched. The CDR3 covers 15 residues. The CDR3 nucleotides read TGTGCCAGCAGCTCGTTTCCTACAGGGGACACTGAAGCTTTCTTT. Translation gives CASSSFPTGDTEAFF.

The genes are TRBV18 and TRBJ2-3; no definite D call. Germline CDR1 is KGHSH and CDR2 is LQKENI. The CDR3 has 13 residues. The V and J ends lost 5 bases and 6 bases respectively, with 12 bases between them. The CDR3, as DNA: TGTGCCAGCTCAGAAGAGTTCGCCGATACGCAGTATTTT. It translates to CASSEEFADTQYF. The variable domain in full, completed from reference TRBV18 and TRBJ2-3, reads NAGVMQNPRHLVRRRGQEARLRCSPMKGHSHVYWYRQLPEEGLKFMVYLQKENIIDESGMPKERFSAEFPKEGPSILRIQQVVRGDSAAYFCASSEEFADTQYFGPGTRLTVL.

V and J are TRBV5-4 and TRBJ2-5; tentatively, D is TRBD2 (10 bases). V was clipped by 6 bases and J by 5 bases, with 26 bases between them. Germline-derived CDR1 and CDR2 are SGHNT and YYREEE (reference sequence). This CDR3 region has 17 residues. CDR3 coding DNA: TGTGCCAGCAAGCGGGGGGGGACAGGGCGGGGTGAGGAGACCCAGTACTTC. Protein: CASKRGGTGRGEETQYF.

This chain uses TRBV7-9 with TRBJ2-7; perhaps TRBD1 as D (5 bases). V dropped 6 bases and J dropped 4 bases, with 10 bases sitting between them. The CDR3 spans 12 residues. Germline CDR1 reads SEHNR; CDR2 reads FQNEAQ (reference sequence). The CDR3 protein is CASRGPGYEQYV. The CDR3 coding sequence is TGTGCCAGCAGGGGGCCAGGATACGAGCAGTACGTC.

CDR3 bases: TGTGCCAGCAGCTTAAACGGCGGAGGAGGGTATGGTACGCAGTATTTT. Translating gives CASSLNGGGGYGTQYF. This chain connects TRBV7-3 to TRBJ2-3, with D possibly matching TRBD2 (6 bases). The CDR3 extends over 16 amino acids. Germline V gene sequence: CDR1 SGHTA, CDR2 FQGTGA. V lost 1 base and J lost 8, with 19 bases in between.

Written as DNA, the CDR3 is TGTGCCAGCAGCCAGGAAGGGGTTGGACAGGGGGCCCCTGAAGCTTTCTTT. Its translation: CASSQEGVGQGAPEAFF. The rearrangement links TRBV3-1 (or the pseudogene TRBV3-2) to TRBJ1-1, with 11 bases lining up with TRBD1. CDR1 is LGHDT, CDR2 YNNKEL, per germline (reference sequence). V trimming: 3 bases; J trimming: 6 bases; junction bases outside the gene matches: 12. The CDR3 covers 17 residues.

The CDR3 region is CASSYRVQGSSGELFF. In DNA, the CDR3 is TGTGCCAGCAGTTATCGGGTACAGGGGTCGAGCGGGGAGCTGTTTTTT. The chain combines TRBV6-5 with TRBJ2-2; 7 nucleotides agree with TRBD1. The CDR3 runs 16 residues. The germline V gene has CDR1 MNHEY and CDR2 SVGAGI. J was trimmed by 7 bases and V by 3 bases; bases with no gene match: 11.

This chain joins TRBV6-5 and TRBJ2-7; D is possibly TRBD1 (5 bases). This CDR3 comprises 14 residues. In germline, CDR1 is MNHEY, CDR2 SVGAGI. V lost 6 bases and J 4 bases, leaving 16 bases between the germline ends. In nucleotides, the CDR3 is TGTGCCAGCAGAACGTCCCAGGGTAGGTACGAGCAGTACGTC. Translation gives CASRTSQGRYEQYV.

Only one count was recorded for this clone. The chain employs TRBV19 and TRBJ2-6; perhaps TRBD1 as D (5 bases). The V and J ends lost 3 bases and 3 bases respectively, with 15 bases between them. The CDR3 runs 17 residues. Germline V lookup: CDR1 LNHDA, CDR2 SQIVND (reference sequence). This CDR3 is CASSIGAHFLGANVLTF. CDR3 nucleotides: TGTGCCAGTAGTATTGGGGCGCACTTTCTTGGGGCCAACGTCCTGACTTTC.

In regard to this clone: Compared with germline, one end of the junction differs, possibly owing to a read error. The V and J genes are TRBV7-7 and TRBJ2-5; 7 bases are a match to TRBD1. Germline loops: CDR1 SSHAT, CDR2 FNYEAQ (reference sequence). This CDR3 comprises 15 residues. CDR3 sequence reads: CASSLGPGQSQSQYF. The DNA for the CDR3 is TGTGCTAGCAGCTTAGGCCCGGGACAGTCCCAATCCCAGTACTTC.

The J gene is TRBJ2-2, the V gene TRBV5-1; possible D gene TRBD2, 5 bases. Trimming took off 9 bases at V and 0 bases at J, with 12 bases between the two ends. CDR1 is SGHRS, CDR2 YFSETQ, per germline. This CDR3 contains 14 residues. In nucleotides, the CDR3 is TGCGCCACCACGACTACCACGAACACCGGGGAGCTGTTTTTT. This encodes CATTTTTNTGELFF.

The rearrangement joins TRBV6-5 to TRBJ1-5; D is uncertain. CDR1 and CDR2 from the germline V gene are MNHEY and SVGAGI. This CDR3 region has 15 residues. V was trimmed by 6 bases and J by 3 bases, leaving 15 bases between them. The CDR3 protein is CASSRGGPNNQPQHF. The DNA of the CDR3 is TGTGCCAGCAGCCGGGGAGGGCCAAACAATCAGCCCCAGCATTTT.

The chain links TRBV7-2 to TRBJ1-4; no clear D gene. This CDR3 region has 15 residues. CDR1 SGHTA and CDR2 FQGNSA come from the germline V gene. With 5 bases removed from V and 7 bases from J, the gap between germline ends came to 17 bases. Here the CDR3 reads CASSPNFDSGEKLFF. The CDR3 DNA sequence: TGTGCCAGCAGCCCTAATTTCGATAGCGGTGAAAAACTGTTTTTT.

In nucleotides, the CDR3 is TGCGCCAGCAGTGGACTAGCGGGGGATAGTGATACGCAGTATTTT. This sequence encodes CASSGLAGDSDTQYF. The chain has TRBV10-1 and TRBJ2-3; 12 bases map to TRBD2. The CDR3 covers 15 residues. Germline values: CDR1 WNHNN, CDR2 SYGVQD (reference sequence). Germline trimming cut 4 bases from V and 6 bases from J; bases unmatched to any gene: 5.

The V gene is TRBV18, the J gene TRBJ2-2, with D possibly being TRBD1 (6 bases). Germline-derived CDR1 and CDR2 are KGHSH and LQKENI. There are 15 residues in the CDR3. V was trimmed by 5 bases and J by 0 bases, leaving 10 bases between them. CDR3 DNA: TGTGCCAGCTCATCGGACAGAACGAACACCGGGGAGCTGTTTTTT. Translation: CASSSDRTNTGELFF.

This clone was counted a few times. The rearrangement joins TRBV19 to TRBJ1-5, with TRBD1 identical over 8 bases. This CDR3 region has 15 residues. Germline V gene data show CDR1 as LNHDA and CDR2 as SQIVND (reference sequence). The ends lost 4 bases at V and 4 bases at J; junction bases unmatched: 6. The DNA of the CDR3 is TGTGCCAGTAGTACAGGGGGCGGAGGAAATCAGCCCCAGCATTTT. Protein: CASSTGGGGNQPQHF. The variable domain in full, completed from reference TRBV19 and TRBJ1-5, reads DGGITQSPKYLFRKEGQNVTLSCEQNLNHDAMYWYRQDPGQGLRLIYYSQIVNDFQKGDIAEGYSVSREKKESFPLTVTSAQKNPTAFYLCASSTGGGGNQPQHFGDGTRLSIL.

The chain joins TRBV29-1 to TRBJ2-3; unclear D gene. Germline CDR1 is SQVTM and CDR2 is ANQGSEA. Trimming took 3 bases from V and 11 from J, leaving 21 bases between them. The CDR3 covers 14 residues. The CDR3 spells CSVESSPVVVEQYF. The DNA of the CDR3 is TGCAGCGTTGAGTCTAGTCCCGTCGTGGTAGAGCAGTATTTT.